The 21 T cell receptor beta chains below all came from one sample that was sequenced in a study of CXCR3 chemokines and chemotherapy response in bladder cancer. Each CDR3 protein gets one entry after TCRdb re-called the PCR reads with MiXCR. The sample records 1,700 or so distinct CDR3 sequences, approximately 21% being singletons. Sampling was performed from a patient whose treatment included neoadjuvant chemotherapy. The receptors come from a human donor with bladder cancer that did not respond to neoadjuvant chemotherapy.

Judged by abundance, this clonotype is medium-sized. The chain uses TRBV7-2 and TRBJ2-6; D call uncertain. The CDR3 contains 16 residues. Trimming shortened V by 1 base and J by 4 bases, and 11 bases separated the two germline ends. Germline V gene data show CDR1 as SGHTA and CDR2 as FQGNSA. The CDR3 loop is CASSLGGGFGANVLTF. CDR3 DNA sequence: TGTGCCAGCAGCTTAGGCGGTGGTTTCGGGGCCAACGTCCTGACTTTC. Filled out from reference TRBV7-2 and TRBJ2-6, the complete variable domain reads GAGVSQSPSNKVTEKGKDVELRCDPISGHTALYWYRQSLGQGLEFLIYFQGNSAPDKSGLPSDRFSAERTGGSVSTLTIQRTQQEDSAVYLCASSLGGGFGANVLTFGAGSRLTVL.

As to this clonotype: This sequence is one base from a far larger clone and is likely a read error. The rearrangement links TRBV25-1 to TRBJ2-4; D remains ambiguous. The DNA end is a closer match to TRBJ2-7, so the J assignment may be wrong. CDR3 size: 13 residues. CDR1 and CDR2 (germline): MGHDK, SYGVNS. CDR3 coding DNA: TGTGCCAGCAGTGAGCTAGATATCCGCGAGCAGTACTTC. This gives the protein CASSELDIREQYF.

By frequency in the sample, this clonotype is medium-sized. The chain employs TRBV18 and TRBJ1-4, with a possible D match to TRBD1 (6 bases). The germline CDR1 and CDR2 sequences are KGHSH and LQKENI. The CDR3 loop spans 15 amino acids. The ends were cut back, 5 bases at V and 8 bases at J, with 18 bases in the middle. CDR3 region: CASSATGIGGEKLFF. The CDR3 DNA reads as TGTGCCAGCTCAGCAACAGGGATTGGAGGAGAAAAACTGTTTTTT.

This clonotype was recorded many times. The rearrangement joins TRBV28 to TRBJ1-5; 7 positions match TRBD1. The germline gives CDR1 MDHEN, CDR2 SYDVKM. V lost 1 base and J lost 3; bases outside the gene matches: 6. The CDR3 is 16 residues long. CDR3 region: CASSLYGQASNQPQHF. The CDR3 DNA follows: TGTGCCAGCAGTTTATATGGACAGGCATCCAATCAGCCCCAGCATTTT.

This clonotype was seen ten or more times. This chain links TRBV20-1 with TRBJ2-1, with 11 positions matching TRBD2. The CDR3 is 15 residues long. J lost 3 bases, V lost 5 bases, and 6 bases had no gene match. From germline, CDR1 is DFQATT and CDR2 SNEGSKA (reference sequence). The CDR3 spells CSAPIAGGFYNEQFF. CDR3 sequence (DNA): TGCAGTGCTCCGATAGCGGGGGGGTTCTACAATGAGCAGTTCTTC.

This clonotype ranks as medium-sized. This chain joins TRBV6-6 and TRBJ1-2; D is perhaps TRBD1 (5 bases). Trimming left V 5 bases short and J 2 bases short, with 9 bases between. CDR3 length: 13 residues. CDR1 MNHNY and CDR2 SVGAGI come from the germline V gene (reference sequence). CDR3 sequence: CASSTQGNYGYTF. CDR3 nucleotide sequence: TGTGCCAGCAGTACTCAGGGAAACTATGGCTACACCTTC.

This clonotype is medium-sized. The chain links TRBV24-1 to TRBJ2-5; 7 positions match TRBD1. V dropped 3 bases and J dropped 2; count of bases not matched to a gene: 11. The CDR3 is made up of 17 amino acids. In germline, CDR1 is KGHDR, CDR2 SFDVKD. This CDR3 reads CATSDDQGGLIQETQYF. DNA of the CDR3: TGTGCCACCAGTGATGATCAAGGGGGCTTGATACAAGAGACCCAGTACTTC.

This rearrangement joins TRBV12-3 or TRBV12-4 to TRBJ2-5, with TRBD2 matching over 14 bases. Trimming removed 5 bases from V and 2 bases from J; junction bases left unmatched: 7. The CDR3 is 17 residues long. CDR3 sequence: CASSPGLAGGLQETQYF. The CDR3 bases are TGTGCCAGCAGTCCCGGACTAGCGGGGGGCCTTCAAGAGACCCAGTACTTC.

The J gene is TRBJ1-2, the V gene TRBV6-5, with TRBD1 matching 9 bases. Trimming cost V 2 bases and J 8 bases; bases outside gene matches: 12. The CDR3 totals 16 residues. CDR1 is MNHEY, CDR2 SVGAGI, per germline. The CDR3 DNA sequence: TGTGCCAGCAGTTACGGAATTCCCGGGACAGGGACAGGCTACACCTTC. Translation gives CASSYGIPGTGTGYTF.

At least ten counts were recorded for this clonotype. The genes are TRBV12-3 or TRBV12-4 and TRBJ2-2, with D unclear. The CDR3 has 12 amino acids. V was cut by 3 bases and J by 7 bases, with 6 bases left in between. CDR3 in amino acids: CASSFLLGELFF. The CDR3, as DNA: TGTGCCAGCAGTTTTCTCCTCGGGGAGCTGTTTTTT.

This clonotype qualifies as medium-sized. The CDR3 is CASSLIGGELFF. CDR3 bases: TGTGCCAGCAGTTTGATCGGCGGGGAGCTGTTTTTT. This chain uses TRBV12-3 or TRBV12-4 with TRBJ2-2; the D is unclear. This CDR3 is 12 amino acids long. V lost 3 bases and J lost 7, with 6 bases in between.

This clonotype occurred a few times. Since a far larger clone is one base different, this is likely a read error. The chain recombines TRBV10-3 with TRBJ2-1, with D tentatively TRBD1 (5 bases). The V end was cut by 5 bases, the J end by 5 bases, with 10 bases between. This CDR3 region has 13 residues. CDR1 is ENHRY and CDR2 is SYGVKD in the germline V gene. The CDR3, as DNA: TGTGCCATCAGTTACTCGACAGACAATGAGCAGTTCTTC. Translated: CAISYSTDNEQFF.

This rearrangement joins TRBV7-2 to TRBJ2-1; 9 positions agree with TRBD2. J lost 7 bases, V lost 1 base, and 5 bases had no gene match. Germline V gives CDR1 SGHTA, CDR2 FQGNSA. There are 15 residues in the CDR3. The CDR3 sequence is CASSLEAGGLNEQFF. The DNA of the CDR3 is TGTGCCAGCAGCTTAGAAGCGGGGGGCCTAAATGAGCAGTTCTTC.

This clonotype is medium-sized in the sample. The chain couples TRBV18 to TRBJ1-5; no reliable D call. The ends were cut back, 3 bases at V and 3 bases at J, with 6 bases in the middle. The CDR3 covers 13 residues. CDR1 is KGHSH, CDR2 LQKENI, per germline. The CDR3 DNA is TGTGCCAGCTCACCCGGAATCAATCAGCCCCAGCATTTT. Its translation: CASSPGINQPQHF.

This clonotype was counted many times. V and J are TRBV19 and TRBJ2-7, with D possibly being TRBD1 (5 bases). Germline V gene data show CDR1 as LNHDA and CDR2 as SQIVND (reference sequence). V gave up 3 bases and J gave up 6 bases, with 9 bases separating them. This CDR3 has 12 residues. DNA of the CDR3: TGTGCCAGTAGTATTACAGGTGGCGAGCAGTACTTC. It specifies CASSITGGEQYF.

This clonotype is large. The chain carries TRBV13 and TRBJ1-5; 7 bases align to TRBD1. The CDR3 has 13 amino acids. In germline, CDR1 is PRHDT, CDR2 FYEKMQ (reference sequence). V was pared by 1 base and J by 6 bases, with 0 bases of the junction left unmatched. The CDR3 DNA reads TGTGCCAGCAGCTTAGCAGGGGGTCAGCCCCAGCATTTT. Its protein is CASSLAGGQPQHF.

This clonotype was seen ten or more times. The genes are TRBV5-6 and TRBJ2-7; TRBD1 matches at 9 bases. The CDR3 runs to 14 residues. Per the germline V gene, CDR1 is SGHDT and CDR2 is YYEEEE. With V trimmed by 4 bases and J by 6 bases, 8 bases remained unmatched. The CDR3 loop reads CASSGNRGLGEQYF. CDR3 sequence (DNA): TGTGCCAGCAGCGGAAACAGGGGGCTGGGCGAGCAGTACTTC.

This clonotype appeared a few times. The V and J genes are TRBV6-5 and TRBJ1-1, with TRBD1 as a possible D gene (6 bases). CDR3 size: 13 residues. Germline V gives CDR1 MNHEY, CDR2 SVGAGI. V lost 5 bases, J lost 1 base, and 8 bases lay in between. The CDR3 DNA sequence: TGTGCCAGCAGTGGGGGGGCGAACACTGAAGCTTTCTTT. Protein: CASSGGANTEAFF.

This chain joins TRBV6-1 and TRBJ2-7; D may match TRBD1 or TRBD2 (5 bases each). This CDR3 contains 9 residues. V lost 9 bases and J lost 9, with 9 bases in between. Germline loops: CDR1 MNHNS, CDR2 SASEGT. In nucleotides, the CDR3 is TGTGCCAGGGGGACGGGGCAGTACTTC. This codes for CARGTGQYF.

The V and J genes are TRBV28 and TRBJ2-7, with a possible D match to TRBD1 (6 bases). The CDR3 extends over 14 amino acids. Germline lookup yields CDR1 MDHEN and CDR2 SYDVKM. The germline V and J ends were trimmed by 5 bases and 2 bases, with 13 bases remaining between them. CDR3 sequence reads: CASSQAQGPYEQYF. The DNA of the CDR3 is TGTGCCAGCAGTCAAGCACAGGGTCCCTACGAGCAGTACTTC.

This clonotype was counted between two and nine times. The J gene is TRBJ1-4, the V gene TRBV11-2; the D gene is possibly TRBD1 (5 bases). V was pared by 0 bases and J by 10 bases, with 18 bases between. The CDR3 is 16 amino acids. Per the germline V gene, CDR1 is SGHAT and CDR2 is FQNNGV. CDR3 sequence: CASSLEGSGRFGKLFF. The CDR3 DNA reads TGTGCCAGCAGCTTAGAGGGGTCAGGGCGGTTTGGAAAACTGTTTTTT.